A selection of T cell receptor beta chains follows, all from one sample in a study of regulatory T cells in long-lasting Graves disease. TCRdb processed the multiplex PCR reads anew with MiXCR; each CDR3 protein has one entry. Of about 460,000 distinct CDR3 sequences in the sample, around a fifth were seen once. This specimen was peripheral blood mononuclear cells (PBMCs), taken when the disease was refractory, from a patient treated with antithyroid drugs. The receptors come from a female donor with Graves disease. CDR3s include the opening cysteine and the closing phenylalanine or tryptophan. Fields, in order: V gene, clone size, D gene, J gene, CDR3 DNA, CDR3 protein. The D gene is left open where the match is weak. Expanded clones are given a class, and other clones once, few, many or no size at all.

>TRBV5-1|-|-|TRBJ1-3
TGCGCCAGCAGCTCAAGACGGGGCCCTGGAAACACCATATATTTT
CASSSRRGPGNTIYF
>TRBV2|many|-|TRBJ1-4
TGTGCCACCGAACGTGGGCAGGGAAATGAAAAACTGTTTTTT
CATERGQGNEKLFF
>TRBV28|-|-|TRBJ1-1
TGTGCCAGCAGGCCCTCAAGGATGAACACTGAAGCTTTCTTT
CASRPSRMNTEAFF
>TRBV2|many|-|TRBJ1-1
TGTGCCAGCAGCTTTATAGGGGCTTCTACCACTGAAGCTTTCTTT
CASSFIGASTTEAFF
>TRBV10-3|few|-|TRBJ2-7
TGTGCCATCAGCTGGAGGGACCGGGCCTCCGAGCAGTACTTC
CAISWRDRASEQYF
>TRBV7-8|many|-|TRBJ2-6
TGTGCCAGCAGCTCCATACCACGGGGGGCCAACGTCCTGACTTTC
CASSSIPRGANVLTF
>TRBV4-1|few|-|TRBJ2-7
TGCGCCAGCAGCCAAGGTGCCGGGGGTACCTACGAGCAGTACTTC
CASSQGAGGTYEQYF
>TRBV5-6|-|-|TRBJ2-5
TGTGCCAGCAGCTCGGACGCGGTTCAAGAGACCCAGTACTTC
CASSSDAVQETQYF
>TRBV19|few|-|TRBJ1-1
TGTGCCAGTAGTTCCTCCGGGGCGGCGACAACTGAAGCTTTCTTT
CASSSSGAATTEAFF
>TRBV20-1|few|TRBD1|TRBJ1-2
TGCAGTGCTTCACCAGGGGGCGCGGGTGGCTACACCTTC
CSASPGGAGGYTF
>TRBV6-2/TRBV6-3|-|-|TRBJ1-5
TGTGCCAGCAGACAGGGACATAGCAATCAGCCCCAGCATTTT
CASRQGHSNQPQHF
>TRBV6-2/TRBV6-3|many|TRBD1|TRBJ1-2
TGTGCCAGCAGTTGGACAGGGAGAGAAAGTGGCTACACCTTC
CASSWTGRESGYTF
>TRBV29-1|few|-|TRBJ2-7
TGCAGCGTTGAAGCCGAGGGTGCCGAGCAGTACTTC
CSVEAEGAEQYF
>TRBV14|-|-|TRBJ1-1
TGTGCCAGCAGCCAGGGTGGACAGTATTTGAACACTGAAGCTTTCTTT
CASSQGGQYLNTEAFF
>TRBV19|-|TRBD1|TRBJ1-2
TGTGCCAGTAGTTTCGGATTTGGGTCCGAGACAGGGGACTACGGCTACACCTTC
CASSFGFGSETGDYGYTF
>TRBV5-6|-|TRBD1|TRBJ2-5
TGTGCCAGCAGCTTGTCGGACAGGGTGGGAGAGACCCAGTACTTC
CASSLSDRVGETQYF
>TRBV6-1|-|-|TRBJ2-3
TGTGCCAGTCGGGACAGTCCGACTAGCACAGATACGCAGTACTTT
CASRDSPTSTDTQYF
>TRBV6-5|-|TRBD2|TRBJ2-2
TGTGCCAGCAGTTACTCGGTAGCGGGGAGCACCGGGGAGCTGTTTTTT
CASSYSVAGSTGELFF
>TRBV2|many|TRBD2|TRBJ2-7
TGTGCCAGCAGTGACACGTGGGGGCCTAGCGGGAGGCACGAGCAGTACTTC
CASSDTWGPSGRHEQYF
>TRBV6-1|-|-|TRBJ2-1
TGTGCCACCGAGGGTCTTCACTCCTACAATGAGCAGTTCTTC
CATEGLHSYNEQFF
>TRBV7-2|-|TRBD1|TRBJ1-4
TGTGCCAGCAGCTTAGTCGAGGGGGCAGATGAAAAACTGTTTTTT
CASSLVEGADEKLFF
>TRBV5-6|few|-|TRBJ2-5
TGTGCCAGCAGCTTGGTCGAGCAAGAGACCCAGTACTTC
CASSLVEQETQYF
>TRBV9|many|TRBD1|TRBJ1-2
TGTGCCAGCAGCGACGCACGAGACAGGGGCCCGTATGGCTACACCTTC
CASSDARDRGPYGYTF
>TRBV5-1|few|TRBD2|TRBJ2-4
TGCGCCAGCAGCTCGGGGGGGGCACGATCAGTACAAAACATTCAGTACTTC
CASSSGGARSVQNIQYF
>TRBV5-1|-|-|TRBJ2-2
TGCGCCAGCAGCTTGGAGGGAGACGGGGAGCTGTTTTTT
CASSLEGDGELFF
>TRBV7-6|many|-|TRBJ1-2
TGTGCCAGCAGCTTAGGCTCAGGGGACTATGGCTACACCTTC
CASSLGSGDYGYTF
>TRBV2|many|TRBD1|TRBJ1-2
TGTGCCAGCGGGTCCGGGACAGGCTCGAGCTATGGCTACACCTTC
CASGSGTGSSYGYTF
>TRBV20-1|-|-|TRBJ2-7
TGCAGTGCTAGGGATGTCGGGTTCTCCTACGAGCAGTACTTC
CSARDVGFSYEQYF
>TRBV5-1|few|TRBD2|TRBJ2-2
TGCGCCAGCAGCTATGAGCGGGAGGGCACCGGGGAGCTGTTTTTT
CASSYEREGTGELFF
>TRBV7-9|-|-|TRBJ1-4
TGTGCCAGCAGCTCACCCTCAGGGGCTAATGAAAAACTGTTTTTT
CASSSPSGANEKLFF
>TRBV20-1|few|-|TRBJ2-7
TGCAGTGCTACCCGTAGGGGCACCTACGAGCAGTACTTC
CSATRRGTYEQYF
>TRBV28|few|-|TRBJ1-1
TGTGCCAGCAGTGTGGATCCGGGGGTCACTGAAGCTTTCTTT
CASSVDPGVTEAFF
>TRBV19|-|-|TRBJ1-1
TGTGCCAGTAGTATAAGTCGGAGAGACACTGAAGCTTTCTTT
CASSISRRDTEAFF
>TRBV28|many|-|TRBJ2-7
TGTGCCAGCAGTTTCCCTTCACAGGGAGGAGGTGAGCAGTACTTC
CASSFPSQGGGEQYF
>TRBV2|many|TRBD1|TRBJ2-2
TGTGCCAGCAGTCCCTCTGACAGGGCGACCGGGGAGCTGTTTTTT
CASSPSDRATGELFF
>TRBV12-3/TRBV12-4|many|-|TRBJ1-6
TGTGCCAGCACCCGCCAGGGGAATCTAGCACCCCTCCACTTT
CASTRQGNLAPLHF
>TRBV5-5|many|TRBD2|TRBJ2-7
TGTGCCAGCAGCTTGACTAGCGGGAGGTACGAGCAGTACTTC
CASSLTSGRYEQYF
>TRBV3-1|many|-|TRBJ2-7
TGTGCCAGCAGCCGGTCCAGTGATTACGAGCAGTACTTC
CASSRSSDYEQYF
>TRBV5-6|-|-|TRBJ1-6
TGTGCCAGCAGCCCAGTCGAGGCAGGGATTTCACCCCTCCACTTT
CASSPVEAGISPLHF
>TRBV20-1|many|-|TRBJ2-5
TGCAGTGCTAGAAAGTGGGGGAAGGAGACCCAGTACTTC
CSARKWGKETQYF
>TRBV12-3/TRBV12-4|many|-|TRBJ2-5
TGTGCCAGCAAGAAAGCGAGCGGACTCCAAGAGACCCAGTACTTC
CASKKASGLQETQYF
>TRBV5-1|-|-|TRBJ1-4
TGCGCCAGCAGCTTGGGGCCAGGGGCGGGAGGTGAAAAACTGTTTTTT
CASSLGPGAGGEKLFF
>TRBV6-5|few|-|TRBJ1-2
TGTGCCAGCAGTTTCCACATCGAAGGGGCTCAAAGCTATGGCTACACCTTC
CASSFHIEGAQSYGYTF
>TRBV18|-|-|TRBJ2-7
TGTGCCAGCTCACCCGCAGGGTTAGCCTACGAGCAGTACTTC
CASSPAGLAYEQYF
>TRBV7-9|-|-|TRBJ1-4
TGTGCCAGCACCCCCGGGGGTGGAGGCGATGAAAAACTGGTTTTT
CASTPGGGGDEKLVF
>TRBV28|many|-|TRBJ1-5
TGTGCCAGCAGTTTAATCGGATCCGTGGGGGGCGGCAATCAGCCCCAGCATTTT
CASSLIGSVGGGNQPQHF
>TRBV7-9|-|TRBD1|TRBJ1-5
TGTGCCAGCAGCCAGGGGGGGGCCCTCAATCAGCCCCAGCATTTT
CASSQGGALNQPQHF
>TRBV4-1|few|-|TRBJ1-2
TGCGCCAGCAGCCAAGATGACGGGGGTATCTACACCTTC
CASSQDDGGIYTF
>TRBV19|many|-|TRBJ1-2
TGTGCCAGTAGTATGGACAGCCTAACCTATGGCTACACCTTC
CASSMDSLTYGYTF